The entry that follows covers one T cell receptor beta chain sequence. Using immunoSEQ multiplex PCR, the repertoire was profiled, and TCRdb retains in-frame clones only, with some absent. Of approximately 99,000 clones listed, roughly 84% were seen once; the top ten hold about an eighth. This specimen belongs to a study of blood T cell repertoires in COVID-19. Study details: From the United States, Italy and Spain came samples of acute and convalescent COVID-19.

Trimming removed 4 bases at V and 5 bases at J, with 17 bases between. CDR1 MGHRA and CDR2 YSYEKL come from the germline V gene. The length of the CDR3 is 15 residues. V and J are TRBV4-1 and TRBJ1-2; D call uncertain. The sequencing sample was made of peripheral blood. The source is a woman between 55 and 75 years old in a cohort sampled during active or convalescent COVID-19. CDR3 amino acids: CASSPLVGTYYGYTF. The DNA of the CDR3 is TGCGCCAGCAGCCCCCTGGTGGGCACCTATTATGGCTACACCTTC.